This T cell receptor beta chain derives from a study of memory CD4+ T cells and cytomegalovirus serostatus. Across the whole study: Of the healthy Belgian adults, several were CMV seropositive and 24 seronegative.

Sequencing was performed with immunoSEQ multiplex PCR; in TCRdb, only in-frame clones are kept and a portion is missing. The data show tens of thousands of clones, about 75% seen once. Per germline, CDR1 SGHTS and CDR2 YDEGEE. The length of the CDR3 is 12 residues. The V end was cut by 4 bases, the J end by 4 bases, with 9 bases between. The sort gate was single viable CD3+CD4+CD8-CD45RO+ cells for memory CD4+ T cells. Donors' CMV status reflects serum IgG against pp150, pp28, p38, p52. Many counts were recorded for this clone. The TCR originated in an adult in good health and CMV-seropositive. The V gene is TRBV5-8, the J gene TRBJ2-7; no clear D. Sequencing input: memory CD4+ T cells from blood. CDR3 bases: TGTGCCAGCAGCCAGACCTTATACGAGCAGTACTTC. Amino acid sequence: CASSQTLYEQYF. The complete variable domain, with remaining parts taken from reference TRBV5-8 and TRBJ2-7, reads EAGVTQSPTHLIKTRGQQATLRCSPISGHTSVYWYQQALGLGLQFLLWYDEGEERNRGNFPPRFSGRQFPNYSSELNVNALELEDSALYLCASSQTLYEQYFGPGTRLTVT.